This entry lists 8 T cell receptor beta chains sequenced from one sample in a study of T-cell reconstitution after alpha-beta-depleted transplantation in children. It was with unique molecular identifiers that the TCRbeta library was prepared. TCRdb re-called the PCR reads through MiXCR, storing one row per CDR3 protein. There are about 400,000 distinct CDR3 sequences in the sample; just over 20% occur only once, and 3% to 4.5% lies in the top ten. The sequencing here drew on PBMCs from the stem cell graft donor, taken from the stem cell graft. The receptor set was obtained from a human donor who donated a stem cell graft to a child with acute myeloid leukemia.

At least ten counts were recorded for this clonotype. The chain uses TRBV12-3 or TRBV12-4 and TRBJ1-4; D gene unclear. This CDR3 has 14 residues. V lost 6 bases, J lost 7 bases, and 15 bases lay in between. The CDR3 loop is CASSELGSGEKLFF. The CDR3 DNA is TGTGCCAGCAGCGAACTGGGGTCGGGTGAAAAACTGTTTTTT.

Details on this clonotype: This clone may be a read error of a much larger clone one base away. The chain couples TRBV7-2 to TRBJ2-1; 8 nucleotides align to TRBD1. Unmatched junction bases numbered 5, after V lost 3 bases and J lost 7 bases. Germline V gene data show CDR1 as SGHTA and CDR2 as FQGNSA. This CDR3 has 14 residues. CDR3 amino acids: CASSLGRGLNEQFF. In nucleotides, the CDR3 is TGTGCCAGCAGCTTGGGCAGGGGGCTTAATGAGCAGTTCTTC.

This clonotype was counted at least ten times. The rearrangement uses TRBV29-1 and TRBJ2-7; tentatively, D is TRBD1 (5 bases). There are 13 residues in the CDR3. V was shortened by 1 base and J by 4 bases, with 11 bases between the two germline ends. Per germline, CDR1 SQVTM and CDR2 ANQGSEA. CDR3 amino acids: CSVEVGQLYEQYF. CDR3 nucleotides: TGCAGCGTTGAAGTGGGGCAGCTTTACGAGCAGTACTTC.

This clonotype was seen a few times. The rearrangement links TRBV12-3 or TRBV12-4 to TRBJ2-7; 8 nucleotides line up with TRBD2. Germline trimming cut 6 bases from V and 0 bases from J; bases unmatched to any gene: 7. The CDR3 length is 15 residues. As DNA, the CDR3 is TGTGCCAGCAGCCCCCAGCGGGGGTACTCCTACGAGCAGTACTTC. Translated: CASSPQRGYSYEQYF.

The chain links TRBV13 to TRBJ2-7; D not resolved. CDR3 length equals 13 residues. The germline V and J ends were trimmed by 2 bases and 2 bases, with 7 bases remaining between them. Germline values: CDR1 PRHDT, CDR2 FYEKMQ (reference sequence). CDR3 nucleotide sequence: TGTGCCAGCAGCTTAATGGGGACCTACGAGCAGTACTTC. Translation: CASSLMGTYEQYF.

For the CDR3, the DNA is TGTGCCAGCAGCTTCCTAGCGGGAGGGACCAATGAGCAGTTCTTC. Translation: CASSFLAGGTNEQFF. The chain carries TRBV7-9 and TRBJ2-1, with TRBD2 identical over 12 bases. This CDR3 has 15 residues. Germline CDR1 and CDR2: SEHNR and FQNEAQ (reference sequence). The J segment lost 6 bases and the V segment lost 3 bases, leaving 3 bases of the junction unmatched.

The V gene is TRBV5-1, the J gene TRBJ1-1, with 8 bases identical to TRBD1. Germline CDR1 and CDR2: SGHRS and YFSETQ. This CDR3 comprises 15 residues. V lost 2 bases to trimming and J lost 2 bases; unmatched junction nucleotides: 5. DNA for the CDR3: TGCGCCAGCAGCTTACCGGACAGGGCAAACACTGAAGCTTTCTTT. Protein: CASSLPDRANTEAFF.

This clonotype was counted only a few times. The chain joins TRBV20-1 to TRBJ2-1, with D maybe TRBD2 (6 bases). V lost 7 bases and J 0 bases, leaving 13 bases between the germline ends. CDR1 and CDR2 (germline): DFQATT, SNEGSKA (reference sequence). CDR3 length equals 14 residues. The CDR3 reads CSVSAGSSYNEQFF. The CDR3 DNA follows: TGCAGTGTCTCAGCGGGCAGCTCCTACAATGAGCAGTTCTTC.